The clone carrying this T cell receptor beta chain was detected ten times or more. Antigen specificity is unknown. Trimming left V 1 base short and J 4 bases short, with 16 bases between. This CDR3 comprises 16 residues. Duration under 3 months, a NOSPECS grade of at least 4, and a Clinical Activity Score of at least 3 characterized the ophthalmopathy patients. Uncontrolled infections, other autoimmune diseases, pregnancy or lactation led to exclusion of patients. The PBMCs were taken from approximately 11 ml of fresh peripheral blood. The data stem from a study of T cells in Graves' hyperthyroidism and ophthalmopathy. General study findings and limits: Patients with ophthalmopathy were separated from those with stable hyperthyroidism by a 13 V-J model.

TCR beta CDR3 region amplification was performed from RNA transcripts. The study used the HTBI primer set for a first-round RT-PCR of the TCR CDR3. Each CDR3 protein gets one entry after TCRdb re-called the multiplex PCR reads with MiXCR. This table has approximately 690,000 distinct CDR3 sequences, more than 12% appearing once. This TCR was sampled from a woman aged 50 to 65 with Graves' ophthalmopathy. Material: blood. This chain uses TRBV12-3 or TRBV12-4 with TRBJ1-2, with a weak D call TRBD1 (6 bases). The CDR3 region is CASSLGQGRGPYGYTF. The DNA of the CDR3 is TGTGCCAGCAGTTTAGGTCAGGGCAGGGGCCCCTATGGCTACACCTTC.